This TCR beta chain emerged from a study of shared clonotypes between healthy human individuals. Whole-study findings and limits: Naive subsets, compared against memory subsets, generally had larger estimated richness values.

Sequencing used immunoSEQ multiplex PCR; TCRdb keeps in-frame clones, though not all of them. Here the sample spans about 2.4 million clones, approximately 92% being singletons. A word on this clone: The antigen is unknown.

This clonotype originated in a man between 18 and 29 years old in good health. Sequencing was done on a sample of naive CD4+ T cells sorted from blood. Subset meaning: CD45RA+ positively selected.

CDR3 sequence (DNA): TGTGCCAGCAGCTTAGACCCTAGCGGGATAGGGACCCAGTACTTC. It encodes CASSLDPSGIGTQYF. This chain connects TRBV7-2 to TRBJ2-5; 9 positions agree with TRBD2. Germline lookup yields CDR1 SGHTA and CDR2 FQGNSA. The CDR3 runs to 15 residues. The V segment lost 1 base and the J segment 7 bases; nucleotides outside the gene matches: 7.